A selection of T cell receptor beta chains follows, all from one sample in a study of response to subunit inactivated influenza vaccine. One entry per CDR3 protein, called by TCRdb with MiXCR from the RT-PCR reads. The sample carries about 800,000 distinct CDR3 sequences, 20% to 25% recorded once. The sample consisted of PBMCs from blood, taken 5 to 6 days after vaccination. The receptors were sampled from a man aged 50 to 59 who received an inactivated influenza vaccine. Both conserved end residues are part of each CDR3. The D gene is left open where the match is weak. Only part of the rows carry a size: once, few, many, or a class if the clone is expanded.

j_call,d_call,v_call,clone_size,cdr3_nt,cdr3_aa
TRBJ2-7,TRBD1,TRBV12-3/TRBV12-4,NA,TGTGCCAGCAGTTTAGCGCATGGGACAGGGTCCTACGAGCAGTACTTC,CASSLAHGTGSYEQYF
TRBJ2-7,NA,TRBV13,NA,TGTGCCAGCAGCCCCCGAACGGGCGGGCACTACGAGCAGTACTTC,CASSPRTGGHYEQYF
TRBJ1-1,NA,TRBV15,NA,TGTGCCACCAGTGTAGGGGACCTCACAGCTTTCTTT,CATSVGDLTAFF
TRBJ1-1,TRBD1,TRBV6-1,few,TGTGCCAGCACTAAGACAGGGGTGGGTACTGAAGCTTTCTTT,CASTKTGVGTEAFF
TRBJ2-5,TRBD2,TRBV24-1,once,TGTGCCACCAGTGAGCCGGGACTAGCGGGGCAAGAGACCCAGTACTTC,CATSEPGLAGQETQYF
TRBJ2-3,NA,TRBV7-9,few,TGTGCCAGCAGCTCCCTAGCAGATACGCAGTATTTT,CASSSLADTQYF
TRBJ2-3,NA,TRBV20-1,NA,TGCAGTGCTCCTCGACCGGGTGGGACAGATACGCAGTATTTT,CSAPRPGGTDTQYF
TRBJ2-7,NA,TRBV7-9,few,TGTGCCAGCTCTAGCGACCCCTACGAGCAGTACTTC,CASSSDPYEQYF
TRBJ1-6,TRBD1,TRBV20-1,few,TGCAGTGCTGGACAGGGGTTCTCACCCCTCCACTTT,CSAGQGFSPLHF
TRBJ2-5,TRBD2,TRBV12-3/TRBV12-4,few,TGTGCCAGCAGTGTCACTAGCGGTCAAGAGACCCAGTACTTC,CASSVTSGQETQYF
TRBJ2-2,TRBD1,TRBV20-1,NA,TGCAGTGCTAGAGATGGGTTAAAAGGGACAGGGATACGGACCGGGGAGCTGTTTTTT,CSARDGLKGTGIRTGELFF
TRBJ2-1,NA,TRBV20-1,NA,TGCAGTGTCCGACAGGCCGCCTCCAATGAGCAGTTCTTC,CSVRQAASNEQFF
TRBJ2-1,NA,TRBV10-3,few,TGTGCCATCAGTGAGTCTGGGGATGAGCAGTTCTTC,CAISESGDEQFF
TRBJ2-1,NA,TRBV18,NA,TGTGCCAGCTCACCACCCGGGGCCTTCAATGAGCAGTTCTTC,CASSPPGAFNEQFF
TRBJ2-7,NA,TRBV12-3/TRBV12-4,NA,TGTGCCCGCAGGGCTTCCTGGGGGTCCGGGCTTCGACCCTACGAGCAGTACTTC,CARRASWGSGLRPYEQYF
TRBJ2-1,TRBD1,TRBV6-1,few,TGTGCCAGCAGTACGCGGACAGGGGTGAGAGGGGAGCAGTTCTTC,CASSTRTGVRGEQFF
TRBJ2-6,NA,TRBV20-1,few,TGCAGTGCCGGCCGGACAGCAGGGGCCAACGTCCTGACTTTC,CSAGRTAGANVLTF
TRBJ1-4,TRBD1,TRBV28,NA,TGTGCCAGCAGACCACAGGGGGATGGGGAAAAACTGTTTTTT,CASRPQGDGEKLFF
TRBJ1-6,NA,TRBV12-3/TRBV12-4,few,TGTGCCAGCAGAATACAGGGACCTGGTTCACCCCTCCACTTT,CASRIQGPGSPLHF
TRBJ2-1,NA,TRBV20-1,NA,TGCAGTGCTAGCTCCCGGCGGCAATGGTCCTACAATGAGCAGTTCTTC,CSASSRRQWSYNEQFF
TRBJ2-3,TRBD2,TRBV4-2,NA,TGTGCCAGCAGCCAGGGGGGACTAGCGGACACAGATACGCAGTATTTT,CASSQGGLADTDTQYF
TRBJ1-2,TRBD1,TRBV12-3/TRBV12-4,NA,TGTGCCAGCAGTTTTAGGGACAGACCCCTTTATGGCTACACCTTC,CASSFRDRPLYGYTF
TRBJ2-1,NA,TRBV18,NA,TGTGCCAGCTCACCCCCCTGGAATTACAATGAGCAGTTCTTC,CASSPPWNYNEQFF
TRBJ2-3,NA,TRBV7-2,NA,TGTGCCAGCAGCTTCGAAGGGGGTATAAGGTCAGATACGCAGTATTTT,CASSFEGGIRSDTQYF
TRBJ1-1,NA,TRBV2,NA,TGTGCCAGCAGGGATGCTATGACAGGTTCGAGTGAAGCTTTCTTT,CASRDAMTGSSEAFF
TRBJ1-1,NA,TRBV7-9,few,TGTGCCAGCAGCTTAGAAGGTCCGGGGGCAGGCACTGAAGCTTTCTTT,CASSLEGPGAGTEAFF